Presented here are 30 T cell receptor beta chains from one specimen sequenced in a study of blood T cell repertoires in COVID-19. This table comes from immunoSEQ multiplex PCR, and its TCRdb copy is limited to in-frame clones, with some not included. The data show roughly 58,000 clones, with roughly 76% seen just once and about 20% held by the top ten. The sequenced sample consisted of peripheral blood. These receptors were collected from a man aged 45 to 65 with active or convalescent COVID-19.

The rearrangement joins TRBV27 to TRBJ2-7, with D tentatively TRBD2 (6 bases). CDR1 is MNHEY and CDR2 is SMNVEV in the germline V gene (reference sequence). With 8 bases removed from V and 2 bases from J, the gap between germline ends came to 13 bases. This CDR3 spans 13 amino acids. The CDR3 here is CASGPGEAYEQYF. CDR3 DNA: TGTGCCAGCGGTCCGGGGGAAGCCTACGAGCAGTACTTC.

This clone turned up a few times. The CDR3 DNA reads as TGCAGCGTCGTCCTAGCGGGGATATACGAGCAGTACTTC. This gives the protein CSVVLAGIYEQYF. This chain connects TRBV29-1 to TRBJ2-7; 9 bases are a match to TRBD2. The V gene's germline CDR1 is SQVTM and CDR2 ANQGSEA. Germline trimming cut 6 bases from V and 4 bases from J; bases unmatched to any gene: 7. The CDR3 consists of 13 residues.

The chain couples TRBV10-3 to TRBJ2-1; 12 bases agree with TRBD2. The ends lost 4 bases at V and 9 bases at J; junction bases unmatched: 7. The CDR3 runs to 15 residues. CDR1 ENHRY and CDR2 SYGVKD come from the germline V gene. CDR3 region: CAISGSLAGGGEQFF. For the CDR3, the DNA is TGTGCCATCAGTGGGAGTCTAGCGGGAGGGGGTGAGCAGTTCTTC.

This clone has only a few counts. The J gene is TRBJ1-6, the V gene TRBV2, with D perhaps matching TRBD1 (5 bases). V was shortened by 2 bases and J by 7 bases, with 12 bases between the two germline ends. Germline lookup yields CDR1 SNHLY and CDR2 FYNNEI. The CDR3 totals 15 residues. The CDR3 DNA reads TGTGCCAGCAGTGAACGTGGGGCAGAGAATTCACCCCTCCACTTT. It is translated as CASSERGAENSPLHF.

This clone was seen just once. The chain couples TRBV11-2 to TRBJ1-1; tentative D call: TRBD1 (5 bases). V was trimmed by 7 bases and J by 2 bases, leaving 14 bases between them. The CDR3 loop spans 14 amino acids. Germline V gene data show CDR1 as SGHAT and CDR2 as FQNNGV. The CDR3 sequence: CASTLSTVNTEAFF. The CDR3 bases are TGTGCCAGCACCCTATCGACAGTTAACACTGAAGCTTTCTTT. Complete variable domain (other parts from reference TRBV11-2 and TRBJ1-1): EAGVAQSPRYKIIEKRQSVAFWCNPISGHATLYWYQQILGQGPKLLIQFQNNGVVDDSQLPKDRFSAERLKGVDSTLKIQPAKLEDSAVYLCASTLSTVNTEAFFGQGTRLTVV.

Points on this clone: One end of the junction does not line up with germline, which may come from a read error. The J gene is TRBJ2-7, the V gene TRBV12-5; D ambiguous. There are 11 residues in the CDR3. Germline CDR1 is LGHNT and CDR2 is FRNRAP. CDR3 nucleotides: TGTGCTAGTGGTTTTTCCTCCGAGCAGTACTTC. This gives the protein CASGFSSEQYF.

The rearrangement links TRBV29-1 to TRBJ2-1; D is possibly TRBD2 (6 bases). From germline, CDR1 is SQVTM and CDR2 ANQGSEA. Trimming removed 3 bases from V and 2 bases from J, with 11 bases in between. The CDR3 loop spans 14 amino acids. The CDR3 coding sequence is TGCAGCGTTGAGGGGCGGGAAGCCTACAATGAGCAGTTCTTC. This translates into CSVEGREAYNEQFF.

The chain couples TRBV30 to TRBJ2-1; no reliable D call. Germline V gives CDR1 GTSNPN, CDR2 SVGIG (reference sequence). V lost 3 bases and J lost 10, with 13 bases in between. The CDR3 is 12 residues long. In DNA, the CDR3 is TGTGCCTGGAGGGATCTTCTAGAGGAGCAGTTCTTC. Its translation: CAWRDLLEEQFF. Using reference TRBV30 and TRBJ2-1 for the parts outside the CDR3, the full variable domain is SQTIHQWPATLVQPVGSPLSLECTVEGTSNPNLYWYRQAAGRGLQLLFYSVGIGQISSEVPQNLSASRPQDRQFILSSKKLLLSDSGFYLCAWRDLLEEQFFGPGTRLTVL.

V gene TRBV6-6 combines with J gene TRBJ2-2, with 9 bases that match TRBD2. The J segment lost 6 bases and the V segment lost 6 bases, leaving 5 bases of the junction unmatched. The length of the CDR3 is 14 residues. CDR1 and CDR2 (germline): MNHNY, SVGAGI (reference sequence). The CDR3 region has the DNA TGTGCCAGCAGGCTAGCGGGGCCGTCCGGGGAGCTGTTTTTT. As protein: CASRLAGPSGELFF.

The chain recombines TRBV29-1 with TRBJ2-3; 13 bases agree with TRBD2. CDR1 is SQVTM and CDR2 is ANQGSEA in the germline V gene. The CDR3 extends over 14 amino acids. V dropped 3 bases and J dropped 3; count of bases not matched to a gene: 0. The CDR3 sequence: CSVEGLAGTDTQYF. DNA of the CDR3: TGCAGCGTTGAGGGACTAGCGGGGACAGATACGCAGTATTTT.

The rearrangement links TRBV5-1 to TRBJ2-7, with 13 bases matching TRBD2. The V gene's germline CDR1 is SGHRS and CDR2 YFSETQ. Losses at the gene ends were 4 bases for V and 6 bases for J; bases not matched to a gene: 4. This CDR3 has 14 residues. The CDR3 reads CASSAGLAGVEQYF. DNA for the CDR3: TGCGCCAGCAGCGCCGGACTAGCGGGAGTCGAGCAGTACTTC.

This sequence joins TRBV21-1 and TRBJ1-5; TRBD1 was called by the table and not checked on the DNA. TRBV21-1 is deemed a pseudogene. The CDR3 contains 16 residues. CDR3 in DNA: TGTGCCAGCAGCAAAGAGAGGGACAGCATTAATCAGCCCCAGCATTTT. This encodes CASSKERDSINQPQHF.

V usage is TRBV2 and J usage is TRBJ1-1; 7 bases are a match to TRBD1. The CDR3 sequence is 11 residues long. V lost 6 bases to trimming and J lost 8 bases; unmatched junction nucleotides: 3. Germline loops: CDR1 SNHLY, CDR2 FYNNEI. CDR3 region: CASRGDSEAFF. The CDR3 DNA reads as TGTGCCAGCAGGGGGGACAGCGAAGCTTTCTTT. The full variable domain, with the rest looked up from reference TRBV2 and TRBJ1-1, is EPEVTQTPSHQVTQMGQEVILRCVPISNHLYFYWYRQILGQKVEFLVSFYNNEISEKSEIFDDQFSVERPDGSNFTLKIRSTKLEDSAMYFCASRGDSEAFFGQGTRLTVV.

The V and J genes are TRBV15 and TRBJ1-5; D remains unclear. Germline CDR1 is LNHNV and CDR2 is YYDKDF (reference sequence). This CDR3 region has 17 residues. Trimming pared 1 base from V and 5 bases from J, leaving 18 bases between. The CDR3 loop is CATSRGGYALRDQPQHF. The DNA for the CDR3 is TGTGCCACCAGCAGAGGCGGATACGCTCTACGGGATCAGCCCCAGCATTTT. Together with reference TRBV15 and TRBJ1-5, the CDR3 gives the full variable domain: DAMVIQNPRYQVTQFGKPVTLSCSQTLNHNVMYWYQQKSSQAPKLLFHYYDKDFNNEADTPDNFQSRRPNTSFCFLDIRSPGLGDTAMYLCATSRGGYALRDQPQHFGDGTRLSIL.

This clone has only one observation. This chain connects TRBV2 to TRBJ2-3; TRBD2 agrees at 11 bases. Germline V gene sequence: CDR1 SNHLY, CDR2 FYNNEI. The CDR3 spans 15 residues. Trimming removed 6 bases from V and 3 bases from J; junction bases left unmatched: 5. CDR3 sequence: CASSGSGGDTDTQYF. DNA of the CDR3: TGTGCCAGCAGCGGTAGCGGGGGGGATACAGATACGCAGTATTTT.

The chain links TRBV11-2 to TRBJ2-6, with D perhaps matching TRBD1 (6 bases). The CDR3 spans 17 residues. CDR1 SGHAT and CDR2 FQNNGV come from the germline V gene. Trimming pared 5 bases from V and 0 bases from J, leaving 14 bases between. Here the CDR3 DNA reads TGTGCCAGCAGCCCCACGACAGGCCTCTCTGGGGCCAACGTCCTGACTTTC. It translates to CASSPTTGLSGANVLTF.

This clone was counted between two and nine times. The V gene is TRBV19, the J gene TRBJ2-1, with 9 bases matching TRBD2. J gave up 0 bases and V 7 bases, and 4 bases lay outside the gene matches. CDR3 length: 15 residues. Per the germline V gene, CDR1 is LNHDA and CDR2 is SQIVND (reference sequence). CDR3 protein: CASTGLATSYNEQFF. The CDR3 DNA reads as TGTGCCAGTACCGGACTAGCGACCTCCTACAATGAGCAGTTCTTC.

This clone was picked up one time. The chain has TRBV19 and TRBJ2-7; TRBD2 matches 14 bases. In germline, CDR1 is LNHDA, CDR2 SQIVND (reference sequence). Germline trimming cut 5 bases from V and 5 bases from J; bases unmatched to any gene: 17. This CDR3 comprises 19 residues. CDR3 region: CASSAPSGSGTSGSHEQYF. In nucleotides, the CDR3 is TGTGCCAGTAGTGCCCCGTCGGGCTCCGGGACTAGCGGGAGCCACGAGCAGTACTTC.

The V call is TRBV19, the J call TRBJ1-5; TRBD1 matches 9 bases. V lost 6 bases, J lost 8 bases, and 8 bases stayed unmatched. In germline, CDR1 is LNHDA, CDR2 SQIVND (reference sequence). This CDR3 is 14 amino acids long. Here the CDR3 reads CASRAGTGTEPQHF. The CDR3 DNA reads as TGTGCCAGTAGAGCCGGGACAGGGACAGAGCCCCAGCATTTT.

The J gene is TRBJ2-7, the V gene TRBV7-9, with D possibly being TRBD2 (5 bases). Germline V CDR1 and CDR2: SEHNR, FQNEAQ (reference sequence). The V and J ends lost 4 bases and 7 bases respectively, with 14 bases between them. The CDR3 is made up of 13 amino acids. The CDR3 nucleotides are TGTGCCAGCAGCTGGGATGCCTCGGGAGAGCAGTACTTC. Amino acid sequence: CASSWDASGEQYF.

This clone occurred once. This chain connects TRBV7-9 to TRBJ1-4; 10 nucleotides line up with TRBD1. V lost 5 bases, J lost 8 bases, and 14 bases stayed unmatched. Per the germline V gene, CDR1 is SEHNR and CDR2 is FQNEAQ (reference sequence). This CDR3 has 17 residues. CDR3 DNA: TGTGCCAGCAGCCCAGCGCTGGGGACAGGGGTTGACGAAAAACTGTTTTTT. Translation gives CASSPALGTGVDEKLFF.

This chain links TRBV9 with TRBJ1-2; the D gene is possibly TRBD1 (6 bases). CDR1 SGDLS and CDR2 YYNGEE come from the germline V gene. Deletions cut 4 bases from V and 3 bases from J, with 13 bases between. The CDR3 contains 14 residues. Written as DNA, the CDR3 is TGTGCCAGCAGCCCAAGGGGGGGGGACTATGGCTACACCTTC. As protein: CASSPRGGDYGYTF.

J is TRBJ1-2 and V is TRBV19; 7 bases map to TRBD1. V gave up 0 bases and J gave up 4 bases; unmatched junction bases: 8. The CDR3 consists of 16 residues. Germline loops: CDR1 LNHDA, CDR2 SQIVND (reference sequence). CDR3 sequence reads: CASSIDRQGLFYGYTF. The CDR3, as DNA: TGTGCCAGTAGTATAGATCGACAGGGCCTCTTCTATGGCTACACCTTC. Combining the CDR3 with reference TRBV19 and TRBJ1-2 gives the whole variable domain DGGITQSPKYLFRKEGQNVTLSCEQNLNHDAMYWYRQDPGQGLRLIYYSQIVNDFQKGDIAEGYSVSREKKESFPLTVTSAQKNPTAFYLCASSIDRQGLFYGYTFGSGTRLTVV.

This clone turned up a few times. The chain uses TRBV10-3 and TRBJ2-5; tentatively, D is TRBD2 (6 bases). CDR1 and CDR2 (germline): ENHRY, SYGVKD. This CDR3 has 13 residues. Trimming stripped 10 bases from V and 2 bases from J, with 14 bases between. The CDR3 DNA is TGTGCCACAGCCGAGCGGGTTCAAGAGACCCAGTACTTC. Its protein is CATAERVQETQYF.

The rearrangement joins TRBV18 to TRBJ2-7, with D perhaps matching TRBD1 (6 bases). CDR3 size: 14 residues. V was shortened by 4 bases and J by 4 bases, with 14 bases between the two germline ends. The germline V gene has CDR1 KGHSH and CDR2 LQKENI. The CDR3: CASSRLEQGYEQYF. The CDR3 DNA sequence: TGTGCCAGCTCACGACTCGAACAGGGTTACGAGCAGTACTTC.

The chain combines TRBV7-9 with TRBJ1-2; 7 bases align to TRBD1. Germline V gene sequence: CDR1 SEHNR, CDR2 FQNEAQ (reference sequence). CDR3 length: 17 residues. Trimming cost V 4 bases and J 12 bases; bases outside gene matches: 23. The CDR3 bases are TGTGCCAGCAGCTCCTCGGATAGGGGGCTGATCCGAATAGGCAACACCTTC. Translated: CASSSSDRGLIRIGNTF.

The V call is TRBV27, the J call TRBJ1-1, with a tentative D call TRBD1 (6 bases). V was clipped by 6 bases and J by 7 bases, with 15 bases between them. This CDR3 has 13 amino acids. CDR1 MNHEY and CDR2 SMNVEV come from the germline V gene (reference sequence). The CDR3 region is CASRDWGPGEAFF. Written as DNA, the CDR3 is TGTGCCAGCAGAGATTGGGGGCCCGGTGAAGCTTTCTTT.

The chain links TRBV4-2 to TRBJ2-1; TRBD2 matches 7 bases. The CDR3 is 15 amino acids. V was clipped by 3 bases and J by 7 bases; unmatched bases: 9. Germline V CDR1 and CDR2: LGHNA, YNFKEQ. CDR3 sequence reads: CASSHISGGSNEQFF. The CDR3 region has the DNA TGTGCCAGCAGCCATATATCGGGGGGTTCAAATGAGCAGTTCTTC.

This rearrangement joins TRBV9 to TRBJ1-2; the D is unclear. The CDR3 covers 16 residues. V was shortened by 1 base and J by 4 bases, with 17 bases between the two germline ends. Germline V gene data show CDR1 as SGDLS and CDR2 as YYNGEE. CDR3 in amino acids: CASSVTSNPRFYGYTF. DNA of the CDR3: TGTGCCAGCAGCGTAACCTCAAATCCTAGGTTCTATGGCTACACCTTC. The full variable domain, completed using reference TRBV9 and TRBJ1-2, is DSGVTQTPKHLITATGQRVTLRCSPRSGDLSVYWYQQSLDQGLQFLIQYYNGEERAKGNILERFSAQQFPDLHSELNLSSLELGDSALYFCASSVTSNPRFYGYTFGSGTRLTVV.

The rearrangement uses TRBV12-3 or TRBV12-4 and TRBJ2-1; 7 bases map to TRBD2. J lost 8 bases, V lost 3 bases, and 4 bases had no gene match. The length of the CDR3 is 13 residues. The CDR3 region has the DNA TGTGCCAGCAGTTTGGAGGCGGGAGATGAGCAGTTCTTC. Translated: CASSLEAGDEQFF.